The 2 T cell receptor beta chains given below trace back to one sample, sequenced in a study of blood T cell repertoires in COVID-19. Profiling relied on immunoSEQ multiplex PCR, and the TCRdb table lists in-frame clones only, not all of them. The sample has some 330,000 clones, around 86% seen once. The sample was PBMCs or T cells enriched from blood (not recorded which). The source of these receptors is a man aged 30 to 45 who had recovered from COVID-19.

The rearrangement joins TRBV24-1 to TRBJ2-7; 8 bases align to TRBD2. The CDR3 is 13 amino acids. The J segment lost 6 bases and the V segment lost 4 bases, leaving 4 bases of the junction unmatched. The V gene's germline CDR1 is KGHDR and CDR2 SFDVKD. CDR3 region: CATSDTGGLEQYF. The CDR3 region has the DNA TGTGCCACCAGTGACACGGGGGGGCTCGAGCAGTACTTC.

V is TRBV18 and J is TRBJ1-4; D remains ambiguous. The V gene lost 6 bases and the J gene lost 5 bases, with 10 bases spanning the gap. CDR3 length equals 13 residues. Germline CDR1 KGHSH, CDR2 LQKENI. The CDR3 DNA follows: TGTGCCAGCTCCCCCAGTCAGAATGAAAAACTGTTTTTT. Translation gives CASSPSQNEKLFF.